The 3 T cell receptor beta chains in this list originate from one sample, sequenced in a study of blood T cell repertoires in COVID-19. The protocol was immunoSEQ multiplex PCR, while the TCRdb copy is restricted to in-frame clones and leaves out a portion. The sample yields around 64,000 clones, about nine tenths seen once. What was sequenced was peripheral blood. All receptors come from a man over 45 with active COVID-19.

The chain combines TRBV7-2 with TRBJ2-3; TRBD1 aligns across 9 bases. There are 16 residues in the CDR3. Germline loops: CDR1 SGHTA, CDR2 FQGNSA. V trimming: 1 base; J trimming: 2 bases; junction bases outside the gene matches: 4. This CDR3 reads CASSLDRTGVTDTQYF. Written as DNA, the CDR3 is TGTGCCAGCAGCTTAGACCGGACAGGGGTCACAGATACGCAGTATTTT.

CDR3 nucleotides: TGTGCCAGTAGTATACAGGGGCTCGCTGAAGCTTTCTTT. It codes for CASSIQGLAEAFF. The rearrangement uses TRBV19 and TRBJ1-1; the D gene is possibly TRBD1 (6 bases). CDR1 and CDR2 from the germline V gene are LNHDA and SQIVND (reference sequence). The V and J ends lost 2 bases and 6 bases respectively, with 10 bases between them. The CDR3 runs to 13 residues.

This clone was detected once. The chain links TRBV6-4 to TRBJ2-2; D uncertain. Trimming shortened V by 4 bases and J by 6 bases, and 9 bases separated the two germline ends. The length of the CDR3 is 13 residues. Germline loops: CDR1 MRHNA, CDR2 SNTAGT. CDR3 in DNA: TGTGCCAGCAGTGTTGAAGCTGCCGGGGAGCTGTTTTTT. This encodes CASSVEAAGELFF.